The clone carrying this T cell receptor (beta chain) was picked up one time. Its matching antigen is unknown. This entry comes from a study of shared clonotypes between healthy human individuals. At the level of the study: Each donor's CD8 memory used one plate, CD8 naive two, each CD4 subset three. General study results and limits: About 5.2% was the fraction of naive CD4 clonotypes found shared across a few donors. Only blood underwent sampling, and tissue repertoires likely differ.

Germline CDR1 and CDR2: MGHRA and YSYEKL. The CDR3 extends over 16 amino acids. Trimming cost V 3 bases and J 3 bases; bases outside gene matches: 5. Data came from immunoSEQ multiplex PCR; TCRdb stores just in-frame clones and leaves some out. The repertoire holds hundreds of thousands of clones, more than 70% seen once, with 1.8% in the top ten. CD4+ cell separation produced CD45RA+ naive and CD45RA-negative memory subsets. The V call is TRBV4-1, the J call TRBJ2-1; TRBD2 matches at 10 bases. The specimen was memory CD4+ T cells sorted from blood. As to subset: CD45RA-negative fraction. The source is a woman aged 25-40 years in good health. In DNA, the CDR3 is TGCGCCAGCAGCCAGACCGGGACTAGCGACTACAATGAGCAGTTCTTC. Amino acids: CASSQTGTSDYNEQFF.